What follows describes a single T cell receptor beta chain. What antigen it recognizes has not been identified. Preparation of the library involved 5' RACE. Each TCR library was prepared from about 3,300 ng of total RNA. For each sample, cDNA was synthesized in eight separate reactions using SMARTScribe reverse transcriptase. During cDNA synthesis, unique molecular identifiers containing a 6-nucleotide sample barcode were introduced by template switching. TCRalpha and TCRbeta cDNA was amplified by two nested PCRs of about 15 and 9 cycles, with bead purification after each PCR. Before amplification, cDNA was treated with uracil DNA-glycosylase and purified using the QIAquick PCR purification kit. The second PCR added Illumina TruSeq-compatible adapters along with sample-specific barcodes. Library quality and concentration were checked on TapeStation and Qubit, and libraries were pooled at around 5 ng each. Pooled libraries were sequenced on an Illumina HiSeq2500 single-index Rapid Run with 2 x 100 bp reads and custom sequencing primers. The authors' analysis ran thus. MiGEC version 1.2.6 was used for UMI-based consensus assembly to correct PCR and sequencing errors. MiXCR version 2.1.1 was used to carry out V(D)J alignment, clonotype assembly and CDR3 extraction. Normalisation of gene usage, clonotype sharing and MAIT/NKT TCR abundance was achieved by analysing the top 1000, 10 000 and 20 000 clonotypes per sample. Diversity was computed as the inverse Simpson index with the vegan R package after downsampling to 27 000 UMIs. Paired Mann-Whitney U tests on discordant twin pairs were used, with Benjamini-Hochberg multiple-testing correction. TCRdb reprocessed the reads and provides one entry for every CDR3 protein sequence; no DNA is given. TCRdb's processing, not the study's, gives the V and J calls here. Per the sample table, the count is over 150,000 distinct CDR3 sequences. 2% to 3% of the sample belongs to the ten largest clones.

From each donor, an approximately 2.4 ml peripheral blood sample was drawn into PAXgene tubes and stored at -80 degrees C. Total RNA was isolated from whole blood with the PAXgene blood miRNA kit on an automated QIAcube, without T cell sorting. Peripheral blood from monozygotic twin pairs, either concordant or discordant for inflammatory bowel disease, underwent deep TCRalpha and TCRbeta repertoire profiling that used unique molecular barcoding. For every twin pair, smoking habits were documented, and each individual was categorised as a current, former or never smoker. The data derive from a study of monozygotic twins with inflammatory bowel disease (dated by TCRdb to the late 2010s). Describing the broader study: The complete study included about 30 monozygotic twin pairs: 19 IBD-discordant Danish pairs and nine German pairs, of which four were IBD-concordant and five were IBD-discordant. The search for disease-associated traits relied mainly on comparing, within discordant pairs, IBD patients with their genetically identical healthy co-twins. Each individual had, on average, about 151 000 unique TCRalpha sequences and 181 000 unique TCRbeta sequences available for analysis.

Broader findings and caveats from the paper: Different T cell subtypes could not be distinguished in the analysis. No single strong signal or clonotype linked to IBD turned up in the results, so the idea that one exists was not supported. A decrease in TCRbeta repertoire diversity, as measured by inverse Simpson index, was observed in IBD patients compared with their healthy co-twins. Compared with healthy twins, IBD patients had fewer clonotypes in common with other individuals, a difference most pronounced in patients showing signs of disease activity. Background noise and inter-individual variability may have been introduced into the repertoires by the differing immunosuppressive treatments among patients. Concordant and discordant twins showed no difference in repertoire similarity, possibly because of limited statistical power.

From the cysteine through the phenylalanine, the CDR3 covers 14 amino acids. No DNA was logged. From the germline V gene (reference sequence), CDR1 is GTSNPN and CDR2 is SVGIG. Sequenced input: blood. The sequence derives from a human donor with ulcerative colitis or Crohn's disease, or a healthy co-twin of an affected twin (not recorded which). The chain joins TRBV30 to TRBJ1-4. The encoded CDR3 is CAWSETSTNEKLFF.